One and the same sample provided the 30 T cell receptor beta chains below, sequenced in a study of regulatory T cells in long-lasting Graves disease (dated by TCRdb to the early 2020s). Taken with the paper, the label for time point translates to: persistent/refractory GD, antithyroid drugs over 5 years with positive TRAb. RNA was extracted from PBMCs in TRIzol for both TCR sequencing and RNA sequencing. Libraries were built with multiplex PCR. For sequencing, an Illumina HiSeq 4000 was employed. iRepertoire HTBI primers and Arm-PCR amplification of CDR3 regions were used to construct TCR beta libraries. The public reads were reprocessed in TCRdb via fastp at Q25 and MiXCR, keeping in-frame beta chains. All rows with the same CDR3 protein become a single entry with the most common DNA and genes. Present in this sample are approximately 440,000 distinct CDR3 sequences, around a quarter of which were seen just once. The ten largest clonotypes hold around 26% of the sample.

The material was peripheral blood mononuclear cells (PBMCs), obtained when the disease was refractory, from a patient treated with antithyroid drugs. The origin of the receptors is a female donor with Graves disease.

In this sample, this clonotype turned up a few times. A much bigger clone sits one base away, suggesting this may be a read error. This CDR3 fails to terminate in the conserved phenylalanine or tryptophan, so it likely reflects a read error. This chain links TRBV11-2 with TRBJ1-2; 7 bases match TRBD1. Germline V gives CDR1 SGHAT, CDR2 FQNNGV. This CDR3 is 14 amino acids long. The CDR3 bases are TGTGCCAGCAGTTTAGCCGACAGGGACTATGGCTACACCCTC. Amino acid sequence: CASSLADRDYGYTL.

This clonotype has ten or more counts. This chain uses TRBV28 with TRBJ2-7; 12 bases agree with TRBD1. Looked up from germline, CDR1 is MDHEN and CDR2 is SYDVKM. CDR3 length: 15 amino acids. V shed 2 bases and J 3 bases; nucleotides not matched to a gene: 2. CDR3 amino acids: CASSLGTGGLYEQYF. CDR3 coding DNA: TGTGCCAGCAGTTTAGGGACAGGGGGCCTCTACGAGCAGTACTTC.

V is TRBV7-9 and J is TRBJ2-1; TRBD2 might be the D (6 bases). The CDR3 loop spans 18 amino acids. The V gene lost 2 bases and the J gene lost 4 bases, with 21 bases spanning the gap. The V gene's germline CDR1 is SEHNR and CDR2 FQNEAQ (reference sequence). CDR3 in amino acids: CASSLYSGRKGNYNEQFF. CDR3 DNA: TGTGCCAGCAGCTTATATTCAGGGAGGAAGGGAAATTACAATGAGCAGTTCTTC.

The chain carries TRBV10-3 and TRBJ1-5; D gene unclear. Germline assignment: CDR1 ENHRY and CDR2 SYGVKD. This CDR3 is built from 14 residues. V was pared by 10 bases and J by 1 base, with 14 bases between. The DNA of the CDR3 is TGTGCCACCAATGCGGGAGGGAGCAATCAGCCCCAGCATTTT. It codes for CATNAGGSNQPQHF.

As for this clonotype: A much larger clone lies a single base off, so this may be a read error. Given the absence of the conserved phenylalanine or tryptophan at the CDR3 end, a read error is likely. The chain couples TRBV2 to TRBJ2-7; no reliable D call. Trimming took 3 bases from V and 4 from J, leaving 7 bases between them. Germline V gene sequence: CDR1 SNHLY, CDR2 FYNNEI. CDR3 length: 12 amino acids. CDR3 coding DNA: TGTGCCAGCAGTGAGTTCCCGTACGAGCAGTACCTC. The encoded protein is CASSEFPYEQYL.

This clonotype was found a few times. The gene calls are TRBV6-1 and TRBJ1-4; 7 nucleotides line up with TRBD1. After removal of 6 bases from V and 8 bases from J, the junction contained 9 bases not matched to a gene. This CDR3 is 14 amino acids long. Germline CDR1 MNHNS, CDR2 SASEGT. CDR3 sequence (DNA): TGTGCCAGCAGGGGCACAGGGGCACAAGAAAAACTGTTTTTT. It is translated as CASRGTGAQEKLFF.

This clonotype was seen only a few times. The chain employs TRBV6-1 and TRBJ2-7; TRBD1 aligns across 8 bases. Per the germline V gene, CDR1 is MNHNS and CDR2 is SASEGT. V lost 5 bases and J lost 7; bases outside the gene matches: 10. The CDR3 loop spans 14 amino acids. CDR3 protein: CASSHQDRASEQYF. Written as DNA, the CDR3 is TGTGCCAGCAGTCATCAGGACAGGGCATCGGAGCAGTACTTC.

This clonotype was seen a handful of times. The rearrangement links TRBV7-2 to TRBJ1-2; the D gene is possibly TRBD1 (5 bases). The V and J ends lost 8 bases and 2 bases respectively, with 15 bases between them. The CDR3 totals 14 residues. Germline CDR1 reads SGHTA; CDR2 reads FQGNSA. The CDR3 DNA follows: TGTGCCAGCTACCCTAGGAACAGGAACTATGGCTACACCTTC. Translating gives CASYPRNRNYGYTF.

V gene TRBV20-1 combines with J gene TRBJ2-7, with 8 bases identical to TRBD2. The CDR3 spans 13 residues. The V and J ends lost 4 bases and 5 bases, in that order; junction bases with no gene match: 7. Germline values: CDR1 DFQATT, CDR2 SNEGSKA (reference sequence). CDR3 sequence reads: CSATSGRGDEQYF. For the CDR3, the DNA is TGCAGTGCTACGAGCGGGAGAGGCGACGAGCAGTACTTC.

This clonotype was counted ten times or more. CDR3: CASSPFLSGELFF. CDR3 sequence (DNA): TGTGCCAGCAGTCCATTTTTATCCGGGGAGCTGTTTTTT. This rearrangement joins TRBV28 to TRBJ2-2, with D unclear. V lost 5 bases to trimming and J lost 6 bases, with 10 bases between them. The germline V gene encodes CDR1 MDHEN and CDR2 SYDVKM. The CDR3 has 13 residues.

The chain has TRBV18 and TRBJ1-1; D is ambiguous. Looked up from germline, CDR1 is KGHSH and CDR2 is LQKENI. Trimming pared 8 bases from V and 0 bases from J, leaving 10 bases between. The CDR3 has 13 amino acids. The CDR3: CASLRGMNTEAFF. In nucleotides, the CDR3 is TGTGCCAGCCTCCGTGGCATGAACACTGAAGCTTTCTTT.

The CDR3 DNA sequence: TGTGCCAGCAGTTACTCGACCAGGGGTCAAACTGAAGCTTTCTTT. This encodes CASSYSTRGQTEAFF. V and J are TRBV6-5 and TRBJ1-1, with D possibly matching TRBD1 (6 bases). The V end was cut by 0 bases, the J end by 5 bases, with 13 bases between. CDR1 is MNHEY and CDR2 is SVGAGI in the germline V gene. This CDR3 has 15 residues.

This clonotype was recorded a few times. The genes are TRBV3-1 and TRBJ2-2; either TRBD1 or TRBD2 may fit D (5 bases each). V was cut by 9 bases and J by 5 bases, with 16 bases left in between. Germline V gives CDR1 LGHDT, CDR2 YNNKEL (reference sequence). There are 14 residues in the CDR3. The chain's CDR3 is CASQGSWGTGELFF. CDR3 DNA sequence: TGTGCCAGTCAGGGCTCTTGGGGGACCGGGGAGCTGTTTTTT. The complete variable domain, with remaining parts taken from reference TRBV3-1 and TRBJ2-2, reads DTAVSQTPKYLVTQMGNDKSIKCEQNLGHDTMYWYKQDSKKFLKIMFSYNNKELIINETVPNRFSPKSPDKAHLNLHINSLELGDSAVYFCASQGSWGTGELFFGEGSRLTVL.

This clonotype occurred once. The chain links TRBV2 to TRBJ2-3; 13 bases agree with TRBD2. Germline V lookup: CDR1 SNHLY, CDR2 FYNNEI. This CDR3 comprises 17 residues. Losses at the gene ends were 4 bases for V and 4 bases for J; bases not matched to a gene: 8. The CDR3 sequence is CASSVLAGGIGADTQYF. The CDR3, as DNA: TGTGCCAGCAGTGTACTAGCGGGAGGGATCGGCGCAGATACGCAGTATTTT.

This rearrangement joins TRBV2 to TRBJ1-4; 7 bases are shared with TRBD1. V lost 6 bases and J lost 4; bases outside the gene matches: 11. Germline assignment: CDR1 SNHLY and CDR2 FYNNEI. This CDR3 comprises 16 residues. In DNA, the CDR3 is TGTGCCAGCAGGGAAAATACCGGGACAGATAATGAAAAACTGTTTTTT. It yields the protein CASRENTGTDNEKLFF.

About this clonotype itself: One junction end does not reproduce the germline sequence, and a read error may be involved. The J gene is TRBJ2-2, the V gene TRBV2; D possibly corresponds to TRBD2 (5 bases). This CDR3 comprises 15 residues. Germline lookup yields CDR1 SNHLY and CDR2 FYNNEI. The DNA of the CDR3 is TGTGCCAGCAGGTCCACAGTGGCTAACACCGGGGAGTTGTTTTTT. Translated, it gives CASRSTVANTGELFF. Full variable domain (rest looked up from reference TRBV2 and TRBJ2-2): EPEVTQTPSHQVTQMGQEVILRCVPISNHLYFYWYRQILGQKVEFLVSFYNNEISEKSEIFDDQFSVERPDGSNFTLKIRSTKLEDSAMYFCASRSTVANTGELFFGEGSRLTVL.

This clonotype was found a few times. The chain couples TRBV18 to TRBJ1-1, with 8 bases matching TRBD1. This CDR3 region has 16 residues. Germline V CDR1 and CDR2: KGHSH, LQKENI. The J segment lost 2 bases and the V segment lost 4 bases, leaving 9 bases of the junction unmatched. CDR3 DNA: TGTGCCAGCTCACGCAAGTCGGACAGGGATAACACTGAAGCTTTCTTT. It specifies CASSRKSDRDNTEAFF.

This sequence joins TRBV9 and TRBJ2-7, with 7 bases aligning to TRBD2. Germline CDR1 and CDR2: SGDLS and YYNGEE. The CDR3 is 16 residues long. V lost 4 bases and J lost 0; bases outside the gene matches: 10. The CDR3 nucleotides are TGTGCCAGCAGCCCCCAACCGAGCGGGAACTCCTACGAGCAGTACTTC. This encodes CASSPQPSGNSYEQYF.

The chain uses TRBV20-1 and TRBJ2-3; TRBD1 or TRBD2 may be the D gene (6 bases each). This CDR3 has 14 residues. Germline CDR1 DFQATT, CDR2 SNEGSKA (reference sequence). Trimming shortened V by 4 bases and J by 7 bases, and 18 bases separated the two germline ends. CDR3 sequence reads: CSAISGGPLHTQYF. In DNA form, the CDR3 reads TGCAGTGCTATCTCCGGGGGCCCACTTCATACGCAGTATTTT.

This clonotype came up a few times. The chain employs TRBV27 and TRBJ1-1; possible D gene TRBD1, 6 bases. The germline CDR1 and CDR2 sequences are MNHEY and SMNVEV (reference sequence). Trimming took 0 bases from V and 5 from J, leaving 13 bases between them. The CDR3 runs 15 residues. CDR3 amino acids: CASSLSPGTTTEAFF. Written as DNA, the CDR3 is TGTGCCAGCAGTTTATCTCCCGGGACAACAACTGAAGCTTTCTTT.

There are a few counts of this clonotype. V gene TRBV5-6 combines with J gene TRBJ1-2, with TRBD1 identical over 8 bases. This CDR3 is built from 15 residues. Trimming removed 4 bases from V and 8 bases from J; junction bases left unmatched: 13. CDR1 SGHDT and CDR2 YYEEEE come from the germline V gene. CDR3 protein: CASSPNPGQARGYTF. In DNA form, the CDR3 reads TGTGCCAGCAGCCCGAACCCGGGACAGGCGAGGGGCTACACCTTC.

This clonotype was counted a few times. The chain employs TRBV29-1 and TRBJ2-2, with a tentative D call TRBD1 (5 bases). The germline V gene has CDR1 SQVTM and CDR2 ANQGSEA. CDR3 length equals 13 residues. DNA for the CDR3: TGCAGTGCAGGGTTCCTGAACACCGGGGAGCTGTTTTTT. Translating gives CSAGFLNTGELFF.

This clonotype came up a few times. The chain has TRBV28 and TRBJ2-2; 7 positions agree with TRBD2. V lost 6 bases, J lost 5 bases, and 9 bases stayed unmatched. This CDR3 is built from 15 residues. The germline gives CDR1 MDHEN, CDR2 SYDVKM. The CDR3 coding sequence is TGTGCCAGCAGCCTCGCGGGAGTTTCTACCGGGGAGCTGTTTTTT. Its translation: CASSLAGVSTGELFF.

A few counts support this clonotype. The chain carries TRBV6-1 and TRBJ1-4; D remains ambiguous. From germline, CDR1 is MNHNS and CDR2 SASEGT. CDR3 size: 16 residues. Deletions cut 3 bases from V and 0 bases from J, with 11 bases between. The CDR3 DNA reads TGTGCCAGCAGTGATCGGGCAGCCACAACTAATGAAAAACTGTTTTTT. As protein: CASSDRAATTNEKLFF.

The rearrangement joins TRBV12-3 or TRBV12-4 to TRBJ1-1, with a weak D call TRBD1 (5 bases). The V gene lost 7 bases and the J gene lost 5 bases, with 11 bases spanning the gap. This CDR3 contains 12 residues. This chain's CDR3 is CASKFGTTEAFF. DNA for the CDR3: TGTGCCAGCAAGTTCGGGACGACTGAAGCTTTCTTT.

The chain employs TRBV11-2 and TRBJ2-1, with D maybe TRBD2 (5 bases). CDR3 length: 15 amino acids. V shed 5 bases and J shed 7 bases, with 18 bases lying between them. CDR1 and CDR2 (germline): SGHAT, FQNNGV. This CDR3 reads CASSGLTGLRNEQFF. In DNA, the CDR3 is TGTGCCAGCAGCGGACTGACGGGTCTCAGGAATGAGCAGTTCTTC.

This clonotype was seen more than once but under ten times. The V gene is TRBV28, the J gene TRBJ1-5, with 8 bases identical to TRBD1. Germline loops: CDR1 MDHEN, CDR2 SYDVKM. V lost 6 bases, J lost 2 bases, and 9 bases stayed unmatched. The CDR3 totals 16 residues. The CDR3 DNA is TGTGCCAGCAGCTCAGGACAGGGTATCGGCAATCAGCCCCAGCATTTT. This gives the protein CASSSGQGIGNQPQHF.

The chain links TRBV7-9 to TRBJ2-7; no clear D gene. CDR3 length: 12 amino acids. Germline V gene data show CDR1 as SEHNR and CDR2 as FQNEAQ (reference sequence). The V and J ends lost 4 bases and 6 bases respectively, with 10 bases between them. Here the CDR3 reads CASSSEGIEQYF. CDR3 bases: TGTGCCAGCAGCTCCGAAGGCATCGAGCAGTACTTC.

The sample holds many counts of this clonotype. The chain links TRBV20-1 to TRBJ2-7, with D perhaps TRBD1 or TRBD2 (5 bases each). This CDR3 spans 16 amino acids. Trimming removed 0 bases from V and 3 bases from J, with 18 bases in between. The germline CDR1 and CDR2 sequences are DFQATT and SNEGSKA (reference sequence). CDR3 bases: TGCAGTGCTAGAGACACCCGGGACGGCCTAAACTACGAGCAGTACTTC. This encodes CSARDTRDGLNYEQYF.

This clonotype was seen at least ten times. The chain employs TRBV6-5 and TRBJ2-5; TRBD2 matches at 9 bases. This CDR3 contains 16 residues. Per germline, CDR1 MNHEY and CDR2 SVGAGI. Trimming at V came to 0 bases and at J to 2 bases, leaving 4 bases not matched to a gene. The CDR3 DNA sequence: TGTGCCAGCAGTTACTCGCGGGAGGGGAGACAAGAGACCCAGTACTTC. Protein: CASSYSREGRQETQYF.